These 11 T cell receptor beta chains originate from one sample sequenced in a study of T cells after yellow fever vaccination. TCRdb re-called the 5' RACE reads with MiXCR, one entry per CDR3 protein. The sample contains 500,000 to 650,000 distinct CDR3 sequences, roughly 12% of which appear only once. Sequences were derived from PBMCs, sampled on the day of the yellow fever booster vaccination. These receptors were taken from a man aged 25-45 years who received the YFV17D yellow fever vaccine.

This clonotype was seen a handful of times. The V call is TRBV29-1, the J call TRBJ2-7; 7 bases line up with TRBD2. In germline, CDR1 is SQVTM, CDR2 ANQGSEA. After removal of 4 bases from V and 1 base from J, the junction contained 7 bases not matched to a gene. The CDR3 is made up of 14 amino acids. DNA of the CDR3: TGCAGCGTTGTGGGAGGGGACCCTTCCTACGAGCAGTACTTC. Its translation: CSVVGGDPSYEQYF.

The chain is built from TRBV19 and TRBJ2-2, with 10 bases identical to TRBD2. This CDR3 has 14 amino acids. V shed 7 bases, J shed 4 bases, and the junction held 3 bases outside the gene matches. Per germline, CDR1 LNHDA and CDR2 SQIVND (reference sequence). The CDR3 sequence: CASIGTSVTGELFF. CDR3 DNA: TGTGCCAGTATAGGGACTAGCGTCACCGGGGAGCTGTTTTTT.

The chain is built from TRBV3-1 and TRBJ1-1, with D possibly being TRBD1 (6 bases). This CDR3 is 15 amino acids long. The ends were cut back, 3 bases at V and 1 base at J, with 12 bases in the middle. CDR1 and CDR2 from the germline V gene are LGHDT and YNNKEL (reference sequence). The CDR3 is CASSHAQGPNTEAFF. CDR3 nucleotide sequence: TGTGCCAGCAGCCATGCACAGGGTCCGAACACTGAAGCTTTCTTT.

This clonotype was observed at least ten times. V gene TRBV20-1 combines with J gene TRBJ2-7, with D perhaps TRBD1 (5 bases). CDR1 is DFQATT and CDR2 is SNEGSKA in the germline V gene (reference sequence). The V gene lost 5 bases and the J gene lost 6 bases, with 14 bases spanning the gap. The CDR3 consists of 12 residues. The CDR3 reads CSAWQGVGEQYF. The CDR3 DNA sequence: TGCAGTGCTTGGCAAGGGGTGGGCGAGCAGTACTTC.

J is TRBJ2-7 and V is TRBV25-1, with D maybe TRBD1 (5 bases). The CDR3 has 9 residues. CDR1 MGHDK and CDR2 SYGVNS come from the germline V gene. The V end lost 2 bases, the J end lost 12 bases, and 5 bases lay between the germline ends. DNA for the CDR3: TGTGCCAGCAGTGAAACAGGGTACTTC. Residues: CASSETGYF.

CDR3 sequence (DNA): TGCAGTGGGCAACGGGAAGGCAACGAGCAGTACTTC. Translating it yields CSGQREGNEQYF. The chain recombines TRBV20-1 with TRBJ2-7; weak D call: TRBD2 (5 bases). The CDR3 covers 12 residues. The ends were cut back, 7 bases at V and 5 bases at J, with 15 bases in the middle. Germline V gene lookup returns CDR1 DFQATT and CDR2 SNEGSKA (reference sequence).

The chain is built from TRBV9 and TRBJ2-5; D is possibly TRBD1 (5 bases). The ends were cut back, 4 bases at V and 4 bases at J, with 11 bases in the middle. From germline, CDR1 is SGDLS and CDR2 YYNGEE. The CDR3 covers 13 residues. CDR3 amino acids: CASSPDTGETQYF. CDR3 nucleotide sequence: TGTGCCAGCAGCCCGGACACAGGAGAGACCCAGTACTTC. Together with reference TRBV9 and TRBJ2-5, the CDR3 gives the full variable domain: DSGVTQTPKHLITATGQRVTLRCSPRSGDLSVYWYQQSLDQGLQFLIQYYNGEERAKGNILERFSAQQFPDLHSELNLSSLELGDSALYFCASSPDTGETQYFGPGTRLLVL.

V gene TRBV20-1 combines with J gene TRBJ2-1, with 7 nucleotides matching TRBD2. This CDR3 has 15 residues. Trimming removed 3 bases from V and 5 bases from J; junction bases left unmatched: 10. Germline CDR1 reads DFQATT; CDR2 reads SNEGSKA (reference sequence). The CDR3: CSASRSGIQNNEQFF. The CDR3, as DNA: TGCAGTGCTAGTCGAAGCGGGATTCAGAACAATGAGCAGTTCTTC.

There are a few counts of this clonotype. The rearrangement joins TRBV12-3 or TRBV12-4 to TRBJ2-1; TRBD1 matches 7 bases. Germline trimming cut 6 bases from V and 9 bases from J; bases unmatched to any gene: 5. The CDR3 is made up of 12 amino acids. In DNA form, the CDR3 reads TGTGCCAGCAGCCAGTCAGGGGGTGAGCAGTTCTTC. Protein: CASSQSGGEQFF.

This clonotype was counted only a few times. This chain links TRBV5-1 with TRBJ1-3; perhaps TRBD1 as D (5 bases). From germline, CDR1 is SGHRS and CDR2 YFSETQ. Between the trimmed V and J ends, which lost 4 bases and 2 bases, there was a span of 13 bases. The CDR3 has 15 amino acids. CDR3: CASSNQGVAGNTIYF. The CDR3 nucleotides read TGCGCCAGCAGCAACCAGGGTGTAGCTGGAAACACCATATATTTT.

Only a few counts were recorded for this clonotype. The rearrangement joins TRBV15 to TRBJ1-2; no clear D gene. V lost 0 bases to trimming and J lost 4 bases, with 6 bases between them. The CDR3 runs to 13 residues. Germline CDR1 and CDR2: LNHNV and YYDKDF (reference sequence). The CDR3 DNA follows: TGTGCCACCAGCAGAGAGGAGAGCTATGGCTACACCTTC. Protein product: CATSREESYGYTF.